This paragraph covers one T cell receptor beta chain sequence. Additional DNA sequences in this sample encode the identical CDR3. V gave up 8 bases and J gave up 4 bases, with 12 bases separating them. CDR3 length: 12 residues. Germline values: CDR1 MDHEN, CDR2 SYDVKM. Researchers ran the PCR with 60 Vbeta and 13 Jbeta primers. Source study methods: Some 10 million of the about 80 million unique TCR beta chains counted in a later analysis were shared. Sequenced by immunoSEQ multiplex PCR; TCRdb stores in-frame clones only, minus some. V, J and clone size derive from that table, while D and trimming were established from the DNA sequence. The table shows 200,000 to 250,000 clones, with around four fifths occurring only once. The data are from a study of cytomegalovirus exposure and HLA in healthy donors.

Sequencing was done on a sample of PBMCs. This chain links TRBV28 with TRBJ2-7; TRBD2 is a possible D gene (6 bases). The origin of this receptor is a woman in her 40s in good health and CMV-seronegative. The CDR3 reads CASGTSSYEQYF. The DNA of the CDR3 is TGTGCCAGCGGGACTTCCTCTTACGAGCAGTACTTC.